This T cell receptor (beta chain) appears in the sequencing data of a study of OX40 agonist ivuxolimab in advanced cancers. TCRdb's copy holds only in-frame clones and misses some; the assay was immunoSEQ multiplex PCR. This sample has roughly 30,000 clones, with roughly 86% found just once. This TCR derives from an adult with an advanced solid tumor such as melanoma, head and neck, liver or kidney cancer. The sequences come from CD4+ or CD8+ T cells sorted from blood, collected in a trial of the OX40 agonist ivuxolimab.

The CDR3, as DNA: TGCGCCAGCAGTGAGCCACAGGGGTATGGCTACACCTTC. This codes for CASSEPQGYGYTF. J is TRBJ1-2 and V is TRBV10-2; 7 nucleotides align to TRBD1. Germline lookup yields CDR1 WSHSY and CDR2 SAAADI. The CDR3 is 13 amino acids. V shed 2 bases, J shed 5 bases, and the junction held 2 bases outside the gene matches.